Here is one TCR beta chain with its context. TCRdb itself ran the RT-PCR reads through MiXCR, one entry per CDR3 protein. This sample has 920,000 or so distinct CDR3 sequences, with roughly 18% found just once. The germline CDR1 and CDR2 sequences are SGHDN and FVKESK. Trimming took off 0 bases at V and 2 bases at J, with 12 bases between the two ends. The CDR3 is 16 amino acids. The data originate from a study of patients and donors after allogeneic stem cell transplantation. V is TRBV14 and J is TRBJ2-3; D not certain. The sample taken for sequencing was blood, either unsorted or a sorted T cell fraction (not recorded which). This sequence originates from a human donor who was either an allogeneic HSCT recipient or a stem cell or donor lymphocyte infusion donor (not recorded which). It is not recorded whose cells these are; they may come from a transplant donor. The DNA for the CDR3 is TGTGCCAGCAGCCAAGATGAAGTCTTATACACAGATACGCAGTATTTT. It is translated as CASSQDEVLYTDTQYF.